The entry below describes one T cell receptor beta chain. As yet, its antigen is unknown. Germline V gene lookup returns CDR1 DFQATT and CDR2 SNEGSKA (reference sequence). Trimming removed 0 bases from V and 6 bases from J, with 12 bases in between. The CDR3 extends over 14 amino acids. The CDR3 regions of TCR beta were amplified from RNA transcripts. The primer set for the first-round RT-PCR of the TCR CDR3 was HTBI. In TCRdb, the multiplex PCR reads were re-called with MiXCR into one record per CDR3 protein. The data show over 45,000 distinct CDR3 sequences, with roughly 52% seen just once and 12% held by the top ten. These data originate in a study of T cells in Graves' hyperthyroidism and ophthalmopathy. Findings of the study overall: Ophthalmopathy was identified by the model a median around 6.9 months ahead of onset.

Sequenced: blood. The clonotype comes from a woman aged 25-40 years with Graves' ophthalmopathy. The chain combines TRBV20-1 with TRBJ2-4; tentatively, D is TRBD1 (7 bases). CDR3 amino acids: CSARDAGQINIQYF. CDR3 bases: TGCAGTGCTAGAGATGCGGGACAGATAAACATTCAGTACTTC.